The present entry profiles one T cell receptor (beta chain) with its context. The authors' processing: From reference gene primer amplification, estimates of nucleated cell counts were derived. Only in-frame clones appear in the TCRdb table, and some are missing; sequencing was by immunoSEQ multiplex PCR. V, J and clone size are taken as reported in that table, and D and trimming were inferred from the DNA itself. The sample has approximately 200,000 clones; 85% to 90% are singletons. This entry is derived from a study of blood T cell repertoires in COVID-19. In the study overall: Samples came from the United States, Italy and Spain, spanning acute and convalescent COVID-19. PBMCs, B-cell-depleted T cells, or T cells were the source of the cDNA or gDNA that made up the material.

The sequenced sample consisted of PBMCs or T cells enriched from blood (not recorded which). The clonotype comes from a young woman in a cohort exposed to, infected with or recovered from COVID-19 (not recorded which).

The DNA of the CDR3 is TGTGCCAGCAGCTTAGAGTACTGGGGGCGGGTTGAAGCTTTCTTT. Protein product: CASSLEYWGRVEAFF. V and J are TRBV11-3 and TRBJ1-1; D possibly corresponds to TRBD1 (6 bases). This CDR3 has 15 residues. CDR1 and CDR2 (germline): SGHNT, YENEEA. V was pared by 0 bases and J by 7 bases, with 15 bases between.